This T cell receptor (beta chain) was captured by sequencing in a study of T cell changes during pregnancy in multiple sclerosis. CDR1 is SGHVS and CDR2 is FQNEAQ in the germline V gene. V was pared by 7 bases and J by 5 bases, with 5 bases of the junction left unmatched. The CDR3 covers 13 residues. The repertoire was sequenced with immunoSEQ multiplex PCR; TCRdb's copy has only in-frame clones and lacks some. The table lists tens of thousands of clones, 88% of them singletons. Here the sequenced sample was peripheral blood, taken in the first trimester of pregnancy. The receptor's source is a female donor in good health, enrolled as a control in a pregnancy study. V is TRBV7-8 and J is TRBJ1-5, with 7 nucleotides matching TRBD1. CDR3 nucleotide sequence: TGTGCCAGCACCCTAGACAGGGATCAGCCCCAGCATTTT. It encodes CASTLDRDQPQHF.